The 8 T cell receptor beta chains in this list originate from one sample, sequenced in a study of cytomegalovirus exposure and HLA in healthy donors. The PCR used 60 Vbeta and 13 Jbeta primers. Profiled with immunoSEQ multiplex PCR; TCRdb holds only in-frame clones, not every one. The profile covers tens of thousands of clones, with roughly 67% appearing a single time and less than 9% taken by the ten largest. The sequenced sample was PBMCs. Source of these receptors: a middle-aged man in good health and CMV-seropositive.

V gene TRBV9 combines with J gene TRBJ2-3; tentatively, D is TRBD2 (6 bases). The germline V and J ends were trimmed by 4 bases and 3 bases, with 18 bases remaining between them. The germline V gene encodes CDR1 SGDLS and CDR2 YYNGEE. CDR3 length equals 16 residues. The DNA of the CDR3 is TGTGCCAGCAGCACTCGCGGGGAGACAAGTACAGATACGCAGTATTTT. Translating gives CASSTRGETSTDTQYF.

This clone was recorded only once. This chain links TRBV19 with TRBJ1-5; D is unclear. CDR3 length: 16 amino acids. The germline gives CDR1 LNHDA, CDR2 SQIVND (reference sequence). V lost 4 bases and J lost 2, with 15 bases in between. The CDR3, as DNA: TGTGCCAGTAGTAAAAGTGAGGGCTGGGGCAATCAGCCCCAGCATTTT. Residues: CASSKSEGWGNQPQHF.

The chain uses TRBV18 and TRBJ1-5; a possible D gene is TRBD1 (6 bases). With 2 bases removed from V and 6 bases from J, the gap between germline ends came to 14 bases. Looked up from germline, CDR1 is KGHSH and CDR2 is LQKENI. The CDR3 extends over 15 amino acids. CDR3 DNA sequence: TGTGCCAGCTCACCAACTGGGGAGGGGGGTCAGCCCCAGCATTTT. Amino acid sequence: CASSPTGEGGQPQHF.

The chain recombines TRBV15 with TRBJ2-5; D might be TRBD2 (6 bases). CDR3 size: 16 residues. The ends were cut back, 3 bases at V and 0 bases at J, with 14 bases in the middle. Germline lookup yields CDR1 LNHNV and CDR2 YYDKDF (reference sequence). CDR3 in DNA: TGTGCCACCAGCAGTTTTGTGGGGGACTACCAAGAGACCCAGTACTTC. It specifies CATSSFVGDYQETQYF.

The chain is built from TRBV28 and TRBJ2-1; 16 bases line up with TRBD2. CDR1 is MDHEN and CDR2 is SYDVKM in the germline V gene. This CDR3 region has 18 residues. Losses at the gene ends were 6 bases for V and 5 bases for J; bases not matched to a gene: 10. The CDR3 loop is CASSRGTSGRALNNEQFF. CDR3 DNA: TGTGCCAGCAGCCGTGGGACTAGCGGGAGGGCCTTAAACAATGAGCAGTTCTTC.

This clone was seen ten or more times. CDR3 protein: CASSPPGPYGYTF. CDR3 sequence (DNA): TGTGCCAGCAGCCCCCCAGGGCCCTATGGCTACACCTTC. The chain employs TRBV7-9 and TRBJ1-2; D is perhaps TRBD1 (5 bases). Per the germline V gene, CDR1 is SEHNR and CDR2 is FQNEAQ (reference sequence). This CDR3 spans 13 amino acids. V lost 5 bases, J lost 4 bases, and 11 bases lay in between.

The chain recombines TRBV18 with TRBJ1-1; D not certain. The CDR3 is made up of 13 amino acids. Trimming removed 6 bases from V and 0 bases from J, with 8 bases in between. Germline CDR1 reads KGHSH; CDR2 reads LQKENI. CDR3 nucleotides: TGTGCCAGCTCCCTTGAGATGAACACTGAAGCTTTCTTT. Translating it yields CASSLEMNTEAFF.

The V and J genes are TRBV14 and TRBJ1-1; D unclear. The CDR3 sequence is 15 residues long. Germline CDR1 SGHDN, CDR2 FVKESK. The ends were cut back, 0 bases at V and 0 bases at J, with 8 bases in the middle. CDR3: CASSQDIGVNTEAFF. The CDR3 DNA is TGTGCCAGCAGCCAAGATATAGGAGTGAACACTGAAGCTTTCTTT.